This T cell receptor (beta chain) was sequenced for a study of cytomegalovirus exposure and HLA in healthy donors. Study context: Most donors, roughly 82% of over 300 genotyped, fell in the Caucasian-associated ancestry cluster. Regarding the study as a whole: Presence/absence analyses supposed approximately even sequencing depth among donors. With high specificity and sensitivity, the classifier reportedly diagnosed cytomegalovirus status.

A note on this clone: What it binds is not known.

CDR1 and CDR2 from the germline V gene are MGHRA and YSYEKL. Trimming took 0 bases from V and 3 from J; bases not matched to a gene: 8. The CDR3 covers 18 residues. 60 Vbeta and 13 Jbeta primers were used in PCR. Original methodology: A follow-up analysis tallied around 80 million unique TCR beta chains, about 10 million shared. Sequencing was performed with immunoSEQ multiplex PCR; in TCRdb, only in-frame clones are kept and a portion is missing. That table supplies the V and J calls and clone size; D and trimming were determined from the DNA. The sample has about 110,000 clones. The chain couples TRBV4-1 to TRBJ2-2; 9 bases line up with TRBD1. The origin of this receptor is a man aged 40-55 years in good health and CMV-seropositive. Material: PBMCs. CDR3 nucleotide sequence: TGCGCCAGCAGCCAAGAAACAATAAGGACAGGGGACACCGGGGAGCTGTTTTTT. Amino acids: CASSQETIRTGDTGELFF.